The rows below give T cell receptor beta chains drawn from one sample of a study of Graves' ophthalmopathy and Graves' hyperthyroidism. TCRdb re-called the multiplex PCR reads with MiXCR, one entry per CDR3 protein. The sample shows approximately 210,000 distinct CDR3 sequences, 29% of them seen only once. Sequencing was carried out using peripheral blood. The source of these receptors is a man in his forties or fifties with Graves' ophthalmopathy. Each CDR3 is given with its conserved first and last residue. D genes are given only for firm matches. The size of a clone is reported for some rows only, either as once, few or many, or as a class for expanded clones.

TRBV7-8	NA	TRBD1	TRBJ1-2	CASSHTTGGPTNYGYTF	TGTGCCAGCAGCCATACTACAGGGGGTCCAACTAACTATGGCTACACCTTC
TRBV28	many	NA	TRBJ2-7	CASHTVGREQYF	TGTGCCAGCCACACGGTAGGGCGCGAGCAGTACTTC
TRBV20-1	NA	NA	TRBJ2-7	CSAITTGFNYEQYF	TGCAGTGCCATTACAACAGGCTTTAACTACGAGCAGTACTTC
TRBV29-1	many	NA	TRBJ2-7	CSVLSQGPYEQYF	TGCAGCGTTCTGTCGCAGGGCCCCTACGAGCAGTACTTC
TRBV7-8	many	TRBD2	TRBJ2-7	CASSAGLAGAWLGTYEQYF	TGTGCCAGCAGCGCCGGACTAGCGGGAGCTTGGCTGGGTACCTACGAGCAGTACTTC
TRBV19	many	TRBD2	TRBJ2-7	CASTAGASGSYEQYF	TGTGCCAGTACGGCGGGGGCTAGCGGGAGTTACGAGCAGTACTTC
TRBV20-1	many	NA	TRBJ2-4	CSARDFLAFAKNIQYF	TGCAGTGCTAGAGACTTTCTAGCGTTCGCCAAAAACATTCAGTACTTC
TRBV6-2/TRBV6-3	NA	TRBD1	TRBJ1-5	CASVGTGGSGPQHF	TGTGCCAGCGTGGGGACAGGGGGCAGCGGGCCCCAGCATTTT
TRBV6-5	NA	TRBD2	TRBJ2-7	CASSYLWRGSSYEQYF	TGTGCCAGCAGTTACCTGTGGCGGGGGAGCTCCTACGAGCAGTACTTC
TRBV4-1	NA	TRBD2	TRBJ2-5	CASSQDRAGGQETQYF	TGCGCCAGCAGCCAAGATCGAGCGGGGGGTCAAGAGACCCAGTACTTC
TRBV2	many	TRBD2	TRBJ2-7	CASWGLAGDEQYF	TGTGCCAGCTGGGGACTAGCGGGAGACGAGCAGTACTTC
TRBV6-1	few	NA	TRBJ1-6	CASSEGVHSPLHF	TGTGCCAGCAGTGAAGGGGTCCACTCACCCCTCCACTTT
TRBV29-1	many	NA	TRBJ1-1	CSVDEMGGNTEAFF	TGCAGCGTTGATGAGATGGGGGGGAACACTGAAGCTTTCTTT
TRBV7-9	many	TRBD1	TRBJ1-2	CASSSVTIPGRGDSGYTF	TGTGCCAGCAGCTCCGTTACCATACCGGGCAGGGGGGATTCTGGCTACACCTTC
TRBV20-1	many	TRBD2	TRBJ2-2	CSARLAGGPTGELFF	TGCAGTGCAAGACTAGCGGGAGGGCCAACCGGGGAGCTGTTTTTT
TRBV6-2/TRBV6-3	NA	NA	TRBJ2-7	CASGTVISYEQYF	TGTGCCAGCGGGACTGTAATATCCTACGAGCAGTACTTC
TRBV27	many	TRBD2	TRBJ2-5	CASSYGPGVAAGGVKTQYF	TGTGCCAGCAGTTACGGGCCGGGGGTAGCGGCCGGGGGGGTGAAGACCCAGTACTTC
TRBV28	NA	TRBD1	TRBJ1-6	CASSLPGTGTRSPLHF	TGTGCCAGCAGTTTGCCCGGGACAGGGACTAGGTCACCCCTCCACTTT
TRBV11-2	many	NA	TRBJ2-7	CASSQGKHEQYF	TGTGCCAGCTCTCAGGGGAAACACGAGCAGTACTTC
TRBV5-6	NA	TRBD1	TRBJ1-3	CASSLWGFGQVRNTIYF	TGTGCCAGCAGCTTGTGGGGCTTCGGACAGGTTAGGAACACCATATATTTT
TRBV13	many	NA	TRBJ2-5	CASSFGGNQETQYF	TGTGCCAGCAGCTTTGGCGGAAACCAAGAGACCCAGTACTTC
TRBV5-1	many	TRBD2	TRBJ2-5	CASSQGLAGETQYF	TGCGCCAGCAGCCAGGGACTAGCGGGAGAGACCCAGTACTTC
TRBV27	many	TRBD2	TRBJ2-7	CASSPGAGVEQYF	TGTGCCAGCAGTCCAGGAGCGGGAGTCGAGCAGTACTTC
TRBV6-1	many	NA	TRBJ2-7	CATQWGSGSYEQYF	TGTGCCACCCAATGGGGGAGTGGGTCCTACGAGCAGTACTTC
TRBV6-2/TRBV6-3	NA	NA	TRBJ1-5	CASSYEVQQPQHF	TGTGCCAGCAGCTACGAGGTTCAACAGCCCCAGCATTTT
TRBV25-1	many	NA	TRBJ1-1	CASSATAMNTEAFF	TGTGCCAGCAGTGCAACAGCCATGAACACTGAAGCTTTCTTT
TRBV12-5	NA	TRBD1	TRBJ1-5	CASGLQGAGQPQHF	TGTGCTAGTGGTTTGCAGGGGGCGGGACAGCCCCAGCATTTT
TRBV5-1	many	NA	TRBJ2-6	CASSPSGGAGANVLTF	TGCGCCAGCAGCCCCAGCGGCGGGGCTGGGGCCAACGTCCTGACTTTC
TRBV6-5	NA	TRBD1	TRBJ2-7	CASSYYRQGYEQYF	TGTGCCAGCAGTTACTATAGACAGGGCTACGAGCAGTACTTC
TRBV5-1	many	TRBD1	TRBJ1-2	CASSLALLRDRDGYTF	TGCGCCAGCAGCTTGGCTTTACTCCGGGACAGGGATGGCTACACCTTC
TRBV11-2	many	NA	TRBJ2-5	CASSFQRVGTETQYF	TGTGCCAGCAGCTTTCAGCGGGTGGGAACGGAGACCCAGTACTTC
TRBV11-2	many	NA	TRBJ2-5	CASSLRDGSIGETQYF	TGTGCCAGCAGCCTAAGGGACGGCTCCATCGGGGAGACCCAGTACTTC
TRBV13	NA	TRBD1	TRBJ2-5	CASSWGQGGETQYF	TGTGCCAGCAGCTGGGGACAGGGGGGAGAGACCCAGTACTTC
TRBV18	NA	NA	TRBJ2-7	CASSHGRQGTTYEQYF	TGTGCCAGCTCACACGGGAGACAGGGGACTACCTACGAGCAGTACTTC
TRBV7-2	many	TRBD1	TRBJ2-7	CASSLRRGQGEQYF	TGTGCCAGCAGCTTAAGGAGGGGACAGGGGGAGCAGTACTTC
TRBV29-1	many	NA	TRBJ2-5	CSVEKREAGETQYF	TGCAGCGTTGAAAAGAGGGAGGCGGGAGAGACCCAGTACTTC
TRBV6-1	many	NA	TRBJ1-6	CASSERRGGGAGTPLHF	TGTGCCAGTAGTGAAAGACGCGGAGGAGGGGCTGGGACACCCCTCCACTTT
TRBV20-1	NA	TRBD2	TRBJ2-7	CSAREVAGAIYEQYF	TGCAGTGCTAGAGAGGTAGCGGGAGCCATCTACGAGCAGTACTTC
TRBV7-3	many	TRBD2	TRBJ2-2	CAKRAASGRGEPGELFF	TGTGCCAAAAGGGCGGCTAGCGGGAGAGGAGAGCCCGGGGAGCTGTTTTTT
TRBV12-3/TRBV12-4	many	TRBD1	TRBJ2-2	CASSSRDRVPWGTGELFF	TGTGCCAGCAGTTCCAGGGACAGGGTCCCCTGGGGCACCGGGGAGCTGTTTTTT
TRBV6-1	NA	TRBD1	TRBJ1-1	CASSEGVTGQGSAFF	TGTGCCAGCAGTGAAGGCGTCACGGGACAGGGGAGCGCTTTCTTT
TRBV9	many	NA	TRBJ1-3	CASSPGRTPGGNTIYF	TGTGCCAGCAGCCCAGGGCGGACCCCTGGAGGAAACACCATATATTTT
TRBV12-3/TRBV12-4	many	NA	TRBJ1-1	CASSFGTPEAFF	TGTGCCAGCAGTTTTGGTACACCTGAAGCTTTCTTT
TRBV7-9	many	TRBD2	TRBJ2-5	CASSLGAGAQETQYF	TGTGCCAGCAGCTTAGGGGCGGGAGCCCAAGAGACCCAGTACTTC
TRBV4-2	many	TRBD1	TRBJ1-2	CASSQALGQGSYGYTF	TGTGCCAGCAGCCAAGCCCTCGGACAGGGGAGCTATGGCTACACCTTC
TRBV7-8	NA	TRBD1	TRBJ1-5	CASSPRQGLGQPQHF	TGTGCCAGCAGCCCGCGACAGGGGCTGGGCCAGCCCCAGCATTTT
TRBV7-2	many	NA	TRBJ2-5	CASSLEGLKGETQYF	TGTGCCAGCAGCTTAGAGGGTCTAAAAGGGGAGACCCAGTACTTC
TRBV12-3/TRBV12-4	NA	TRBD1	TRBJ1-5	CASSLNSGTGTNQPQHF	TGTGCCAGCAGTTTAAACTCCGGGACAGGGACTAATCAGCCCCAGCATTTT
TRBV15	NA	NA	TRBJ2-5	CATSRVGGTPIETQYF	TGTGCCACCAGCAGAGTCGGGGGCACCCCCATAGAGACCCAGTACTTC
TRBV7-2	many	TRBD1	TRBJ2-7	CASSYGQAYEQYF	TGTGCCAGCAGCTACGGACAGGCCTACGAGCAGTACTTC
TRBV18	many	NA	TRBJ1-5	CASSTDIMYSNQPQHF	TGTGCCAGCTCCACTGACATTATGTATAGCAATCAGCCCCAGCATTTT
TRBV28	NA	NA	TRBJ2-7	CASGSFRGQYF	TGTGCCAGCGGTAGTTTCCGGGGGCAGTACTTC
TRBV19	many	TRBD2	TRBJ2-7	CASSVTSGRSYEQYF	TGTGCCAGTAGTGTAACTAGCGGGAGATCCTACGAGCAGTACTTC
TRBV6-5	NA	NA	TRBJ1-1	CASITQRGSMEAFF	TGTGCCAGCATTACACAAAGGGGTTCGATGGAAGCTTTCTTT
TRBV7-2	NA	TRBD2	TRBJ2-5	CASTSLSGRGGETQYF	TGTGCCAGCACCTCCCTGTCAGGGAGGGGTGGGGAGACCCAGTACTTC
TRBV29-1	many	NA	TRBJ1-1	CSVALVGSYTEAFF	TGCAGCGTTGCCCTGGTGGGGTCGTACACTGAAGCTTTCTTT
TRBV28	many	TRBD1	TRBJ1-2	CASSLGTGQYGYTF	TGTGCCAGCAGTCTCGGGACAGGACAGTATGGCTACACCTTC
TRBV14	many	NA	TRBJ2-4	CASSRDSLAKNIQYF	TGTGCCAGCAGCAGGGACTCTTTAGCCAAAAACATTCAGTACTTC
TRBV2	many	NA	TRBJ1-1	CASSPPSRRTEAFF	TGTGCCAGCTCCCCCCCTTCGAGAAGGACTGAAGCTTTCTTT